The clone carrying this T cell receptor (beta chain) was observed a few times. The sample originates from a study of early T cells in non-severe SARS-CoV-2 infection. The CDR3 totals 14 residues. CDR1 and CDR2 (germline): SGHAT, FQNNGV. V lost 0 bases and J 5 bases, leaving 7 bases between the germline ends. MiXCR, run by TCRdb on the 5' RACE reads, gives a single entry per CDR3 protein. The table includes fewer than 60,000 distinct CDR3 sequences, approximately 9% detected once. The sequence derives from an adult who was a healthcare worker with PCR-confirmed SARS-CoV-2 infection or an uninfected control (not recorded which). The V call is TRBV11-2, the J call TRBJ2-2; D may be TRBD2 (6 bases). The sample here was whole blood, taken at baseline. CDR3 amino acids: CASSLDGGTGELFF. The CDR3, as DNA: TGTGCCAGCAGCTTAGATGGGGGGACCGGGGAGCTGTTTTTT.